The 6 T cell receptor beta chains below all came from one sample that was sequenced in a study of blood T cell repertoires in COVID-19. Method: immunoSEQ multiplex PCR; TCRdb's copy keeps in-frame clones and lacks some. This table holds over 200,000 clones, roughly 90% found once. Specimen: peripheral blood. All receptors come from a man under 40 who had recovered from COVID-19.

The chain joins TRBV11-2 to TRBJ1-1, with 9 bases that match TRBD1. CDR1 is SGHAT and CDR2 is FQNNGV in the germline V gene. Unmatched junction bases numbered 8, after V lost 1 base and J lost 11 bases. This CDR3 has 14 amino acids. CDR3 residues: CASSLGQGVELAFF. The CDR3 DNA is TGTGCCAGCAGCTTAGGACAGGGGGTAGAGTTGGCTTTCTTT. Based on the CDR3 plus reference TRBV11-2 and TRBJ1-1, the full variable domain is EAGVAQSPRYKIIEKRQSVAFWCNPISGHATLYWYQQILGQGPKLLIQFQNNGVVDDSQLPKDRFSAERLKGVDSTLKIQPAKLEDSAVYLCASSLGQGVELAFFGQGTRLTVV.

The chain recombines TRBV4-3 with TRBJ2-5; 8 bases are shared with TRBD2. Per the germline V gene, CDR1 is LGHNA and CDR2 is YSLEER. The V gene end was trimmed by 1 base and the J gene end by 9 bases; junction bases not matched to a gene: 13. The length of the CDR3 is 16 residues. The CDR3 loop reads CASSQGLVAGIEAQYF. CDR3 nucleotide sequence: TGCGCCAGCAGCCAAGGCCTCGTAGCGGGGATCGAGGCCCAGTACTTC.

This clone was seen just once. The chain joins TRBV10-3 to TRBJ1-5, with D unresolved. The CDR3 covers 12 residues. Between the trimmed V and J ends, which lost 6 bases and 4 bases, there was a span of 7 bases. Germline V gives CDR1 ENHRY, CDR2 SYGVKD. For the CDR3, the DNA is TGTGCCATCAGCCCAGTAAATCAGCCCCAGCATTTT. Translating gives CAISPVNQPQHF.

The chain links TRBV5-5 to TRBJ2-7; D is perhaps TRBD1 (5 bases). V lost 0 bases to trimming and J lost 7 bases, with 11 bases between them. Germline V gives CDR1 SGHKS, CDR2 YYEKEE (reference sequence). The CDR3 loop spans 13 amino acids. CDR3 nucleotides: TGTGCCAGCAGCTTGGCAGGGATTGGGGAGCAGTACTTC. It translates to CASSLAGIGEQYF. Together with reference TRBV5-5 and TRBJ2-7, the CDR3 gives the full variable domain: DAGVTQSPTHLIKTRGQQVTLRCSPISGHKSVSWYQQVLGQGPQFIFQYYEKEERGRGNFPDRFSARQFPNYSSELNVNALLLGDSALYLCASSLAGIGEQYFGPGTRLTVT.

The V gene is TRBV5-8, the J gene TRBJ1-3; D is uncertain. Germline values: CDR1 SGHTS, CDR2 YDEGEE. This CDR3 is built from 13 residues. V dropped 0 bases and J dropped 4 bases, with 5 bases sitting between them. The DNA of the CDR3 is TGTGCCAGCAGCTTGGGCGTGGGAAACACCATATATTTT. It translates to CASSLGVGNTIYF. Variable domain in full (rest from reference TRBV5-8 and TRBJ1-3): EAGVTQSPTHLIKTRGQQATLRCSPISGHTSVYWYQQALGLGLQFLLWYDEGEERNRGNFPPRFSGRQFPNYSSELNVNALELEDSALYLCASSLGVGNTIYFGEGSWLTVV.

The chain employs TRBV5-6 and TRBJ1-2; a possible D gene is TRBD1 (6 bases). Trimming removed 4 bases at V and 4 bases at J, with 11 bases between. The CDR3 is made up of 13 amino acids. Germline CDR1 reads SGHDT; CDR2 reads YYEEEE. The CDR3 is CASSTGIGYGYTF. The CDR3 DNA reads TGTGCCAGCAGCACAGGGATAGGCTATGGCTACACCTTC.